Below, 28 T cell receptor beta chains from the same sample are listed, as sequenced in a study of lymphopenia after photon versus proton radiotherapy. Generated by immunoSEQ multiplex PCR, the TCRdb table keeps only in-frame clones and is missing some. Of fewer than 70,000 clones in the sample, about 87% are singletons; the top ten hold less than 14%. Sequenced here: peripheral blood, sampled from a patient treated with proton-based radiotherapy. The origin of the receptors is a man older than 75 with esophageal cancer.

The chain joins TRBV7-9 to TRBJ1-4, with unresolved D. CDR3 length: 14 amino acids. V dropped 1 base and J dropped 5 bases, with 8 bases sitting between them. Germline V CDR1 and CDR2: SEHNR, FQNEAQ (reference sequence). The CDR3 DNA follows: TGTGCCAGCAGCTTAGGGGCCGGGAATGAAAAACTGTTTTTT. Translated: CASSLGAGNEKLFF.

V is TRBV4-3 and J is TRBJ1-5, with 8 nucleotides matching TRBD1. The CDR3 sequence is 17 residues long. CDR1 is LGHNA and CDR2 is YSLEER in the germline V gene. Losses at the gene ends were 0 bases for V and 2 bases for J; bases not matched to a gene: 6. CDR3 region: CASSQELDRAGNQPQHF. CDR3 nucleotides: TGCGCCAGCAGCCAAGAATTGGACAGGGCGGGCAATCAGCCCCAGCATTTT.

The chain couples TRBV7-2 to TRBJ2-7; 8 nucleotides agree with TRBD1. This CDR3 spans 15 amino acids. Trimming took 3 bases from V and 6 from J; bases not matched to a gene: 10. Germline-derived CDR1 and CDR2 are SGHTA and FQGNSA. CDR3 loop: CASSFMRTGPSEQYF. Written as DNA, the CDR3 is TGTGCCAGCAGCTTCATGCGGACAGGGCCTAGCGAGCAGTACTTC.

The rearrangement uses TRBV30 and TRBJ2-1, with D perhaps TRBD1 or TRBD2 (6 bases each). V dropped 7 bases and J dropped 6 bases, with 13 bases sitting between them. CDR3 size: 12 residues. CDR1 is GTSNPN and CDR2 is SVGIG in the germline V gene (reference sequence). The DNA for the CDR3 is TGTGCCTCCAGAGAGGGGGGCAATGAGCAGTTCTTC. The encoded protein is CASREGGNEQFF.

This sequence joins TRBV30 and TRBJ1-2, with a weak D call TRBD1 (5 bases). The CDR3 is made up of 15 amino acids. Deletions cut 2 bases from V and 0 bases from J, with 13 bases between. CDR1 and CDR2 from the germline V gene are GTSNPN and SVGIG (reference sequence). The CDR3 nucleotides read TGTGCCTGGAGTATGTCCTGGGGGGCTAACTATGGCTACACCTTC. It translates to CAWSMSWGANYGYTF.

The chain is built from TRBV6-1 and TRBJ1-4; D perhaps matches TRBD1 (5 bases). The CDR3 is made up of 15 amino acids. Germline loops: CDR1 MNHNS, CDR2 SASEGT. Trimming pared 6 bases from V and 3 bases from J, leaving 14 bases between. DNA for the CDR3: TGTGCCAGCAGAGGCCTCGGGGCTTCTAATGAAAAACTGTTTTTT. Amino acids: CASRGLGASNEKLFF.

The rearrangement links TRBV30 to TRBJ1-1; D might be TRBD1 (5 bases). Germline assignment: CDR1 GTSNPN and CDR2 SVGIG (reference sequence). The CDR3 runs 12 residues. V shed 4 bases and J shed 4 bases, with 10 bases lying between them. This CDR3 is CAWNGGTTEAFF. The CDR3 coding sequence is TGTGCCTGGAACGGGGGGACCACTGAAGCTTTCTTT.

The gene calls are TRBV29-1 and TRBJ2-1, with 9 positions matching TRBD2. Trimming took 0 bases from V and 0 from J; bases not matched to a gene: 6. The CDR3 length is 17 residues. Per the germline V gene, CDR1 is SQVTM and CDR2 is ANQGSEA. The CDR3 protein is CSVEDTGSGGSYNEQFF. CDR3 DNA: TGCAGCGTTGAAGATACGGGTAGCGGGGGCTCCTACAATGAGCAGTTCTTC.

The chain combines TRBV10-3 with TRBJ2-7; TRBD1 matches 12 bases. Losses at the gene ends were 4 bases for V and 7 bases for J; bases not matched to a gene: 5. The CDR3 is 14 amino acids. From germline, CDR1 is ENHRY and CDR2 SYGVKD. This CDR3 is CAISGGQGAGEQYF. For the CDR3, the DNA is TGTGCCATCAGTGGGGGACAGGGGGCAGGGGAGCAGTACTTC.

The chain carries TRBV4-1 and TRBJ2-3; tentatively, D is TRBD1 or TRBD2 (5 bases each). The CDR3 spans 13 residues. The germline gives CDR1 MGHRA, CDR2 YSYEKL. Trimming took 4 bases from V and 4 from J, leaving 9 bases between them. Here the CDR3 DNA reads TGCGCCAGCAGCCCGGGACCATCAGATACGCAGTATTTT. Its translation is CASSPGPSDTQYF.

This chain links TRBV5-1 with TRBJ1-2, with 11 nucleotides matching TRBD1. The CDR3 sequence is 13 residues long. Germline V gene sequence: CDR1 SGHRS, CDR2 YFSETQ. V shed 4 bases and J 7 bases; nucleotides not matched to a gene: 3. The chain's CDR3 is CASSPGTGGGYTF. The CDR3, as DNA: TGCGCCAGCAGCCCCGGGACAGGGGGTGGCTACACCTTC.

V is TRBV5-1 and J is TRBJ2-1, with TRBD1 identical over 7 bases. The V segment lost 4 bases and the J segment 6 bases; nucleotides outside the gene matches: 7. Per the germline V gene, CDR1 is SGHRS and CDR2 is YFSETQ. The CDR3 contains 14 residues. CDR3 amino acids: CASSITGTVNEQFF. DNA for the CDR3: TGCGCCAGCAGCATCACTGGGACAGTCAATGAGCAGTTCTTC.

This clone was found once. The V gene is TRBV28, the J gene TRBJ1-2; 8 bases are shared with TRBD1. Germline loops: CDR1 MDHEN, CDR2 SYDVKM. The CDR3 has 12 residues. The V segment lost 6 bases and the J segment 4 bases; nucleotides outside the gene matches: 1. CDR3 protein: CASRTGVYGYTF. Written as DNA, the CDR3 is TGTGCCAGCAGGACAGGGGTCTATGGCTACACCTTC.

The chain combines TRBV7-2 with TRBJ1-6; maybe TRBD1 (6 bases). CDR1 SGHTA and CDR2 FQGNSA come from the germline V gene. V lost 5 bases and J lost 11, with 22 bases in between. The CDR3 has 16 residues. CDR3 protein: CASSPNGGARSTPLHF. The CDR3 DNA reads as TGTGCCAGCAGCCCAAACGGGGGGGCCCGGTCGACACCCCTCCACTTT.

CDR3 nucleotide sequence: TGTGCCAGCAGGACAGGGGGTTACCAAGAGACCCAGTACTTC. Protein: CASRTGGYQETQYF. The V and J genes are TRBV2 and TRBJ2-5, with 9 bases aligning to TRBD1. Germline loops: CDR1 SNHLY, CDR2 FYNNEI. Trimming took 6 bases from V and 0 from J; bases not matched to a gene: 2. The CDR3 covers 14 residues.

The chain combines TRBV7-2 with TRBJ2-7, with 10 bases lining up with TRBD2. The CDR3 is made up of 16 amino acids. Germline V gene data show CDR1 as SGHTA and CDR2 as FQGNSA. Trimming cost V 5 bases and J 7 bases; bases outside gene matches: 14. The CDR3 sequence: CASSPTGAGGPGEQYF. Written as DNA, the CDR3 is TGTGCCAGCAGCCCTACGGGAGCGGGAGGGCCTGGGGAGCAGTACTTC.

This clone was recorded only once. This chain links TRBV4-2 with TRBJ1-4, with D tentatively TRBD1 (5 bases). The CDR3 runs 16 residues. Germline CDR1 and CDR2: LGHNA and YNFKEQ. V lost 4 bases, J lost 2 bases, and 14 bases lay in between. The CDR3 protein is CASSPEVGGTNEKLFF. The CDR3, as DNA: TGTGCCAGCAGCCCAGAGGTGGGGGGTACTAATGAAAAACTGTTTTTT.

This chain joins TRBV7-6 and TRBJ2-7; D possibly corresponds to TRBD2 (6 bases). V lost 5 bases and J lost 1, with 9 bases in between. The CDR3 contains 13 residues. CDR1 is SGHVS, CDR2 FNYEAQ, per germline. The CDR3 is CASSRDSSYEQYF. In DNA, the CDR3 is TGTGCCAGCAGCCGGGACTCTTCCTACGAGCAGTACTTC.

The chain is built from TRBV11-2 and TRBJ2-7; 8 bases fit TRBD2. The germline V gene has CDR1 SGHAT and CDR2 FQNNGV. The CDR3 is 15 amino acids. The trim removed 1 base at V and 7 bases at J, leaving 9 bases unmatched. CDR3 in DNA: TGTGCCAGCAGCTTAGCGGGGGGGCTTGTGGGAGAGCAGTACTTC. As protein: CASSLAGGLVGEQYF.

CDR3 sequence reads: CASSIDWAGTSGSSEQFF. CDR3 sequence (DNA): TGTGCCAGTAGTATAGATTGGGCTGGGACTAGCGGGAGTTCTGAGCAGTTCTTC. The chain links TRBV19 to TRBJ2-1; 14 nucleotides line up with TRBD2. Germline CDR1 reads LNHDA; CDR2 reads SQIVND (reference sequence). There are 18 residues in the CDR3. J gave up 9 bases and V 0 bases, and 10 bases lay outside the gene matches.

This clone was seen a few times. The gene calls are TRBV12-5 and TRBJ1-2, with D maybe TRBD1 (5 bases). V lost 3 bases and J 8 bases, leaving 13 bases between the germline ends. The germline V gene encodes CDR1 LGHNT and CDR2 FRNRAP. This CDR3 is 13 amino acids long. The CDR3 region is CASGFWGIDGYTF. CDR3 sequence (DNA): TGTGCTAGTGGTTTTTGGGGGATTGACGGCTACACCTTC.

V gene TRBV6-5 combines with J gene TRBJ1-4; D is ambiguous. V shed 2 bases and J shed 4 bases, with 8 bases lying between them. The CDR3 is 14 residues long. Germline V gene sequence: CDR1 MNHEY, CDR2 SVGAGI. The CDR3 bases are TGTGCCAGCAGTTACGGGGTTTATAATGAAAAACTGTTTTTT. Protein sequence: CASSYGVYNEKLFF.

The chain carries TRBV27 and TRBJ1-2; D is undetermined. Germline loops: CDR1 MNHEY, CDR2 SMNVEV (reference sequence). The CDR3 has 13 amino acids. V was shortened by 3 bases and J by 1 base, with 6 bases between the two germline ends. The CDR3 region has the DNA TGTGCCAGCAGTTTGGGCGGTAACTATGGCTACACCTTC. Its protein is CASSLGGNYGYTF.

V is TRBV4-1 and J is TRBJ2-1, with D possibly being TRBD2 (6 bases). The V end was cut by 1 base, the J end by 8 bases, with 15 bases between. The CDR3 extends over 15 amino acids. From germline, CDR1 is MGHRA and CDR2 YSYEKL. This chain's CDR3 is CASSQVGTPGDEQFF. Written as DNA, the CDR3 is TGCGCCAGCAGCCAAGTCGGGACTCCTGGTGATGAGCAGTTCTTC.

The J gene is TRBJ1-2, the V gene TRBV7-8; D remains ambiguous. Germline CDR1 SGHVS, CDR2 FQNEAQ. This CDR3 is built from 14 residues. Trimming cost V 3 bases and J 7 bases, with 15 bases left between them. Written as DNA, the CDR3 is TGTGCCAGCAGCTTTAGTAGTGAGTTTGGTGGCTACACCTTC. This gives the protein CASSFSSEFGGYTF.

V usage is TRBV5-1 and J usage is TRBJ2-3; D is perhaps TRBD1 or TRBD2 (6 bases each). The CDR3 has 17 amino acids. V was pared by 1 base and J by 2 bases, with 17 bases between. Germline V gives CDR1 SGHRS, CDR2 YFSETQ. CDR3 amino acids: CASSLYRVEGYTDTQYF. The CDR3 coding sequence is TGCGCCAGCAGCTTGTACAGGGTGGAGGGCTACACAGATACGCAGTATTTT.

The chain carries TRBV5-1 and TRBJ1-1; TRBD1 agrees at 8 bases. CDR1 and CDR2 (germline): SGHRS, YFSETQ. V shed 0 bases and J 4 bases; nucleotides not matched to a gene: 5. CDR3 length: 15 residues. DNA for the CDR3: TGCGCCAGCAGCTTGGCGCAGGGGGCGGGCACTGAAGCTTTCTTT. Encoded protein: CASSLAQGAGTEAFF.

The chain employs TRBV30 and TRBJ1-6; D remains ambiguous. CDR3 length equals 13 residues. Germline CDR1 reads GTSNPN; CDR2 reads SVGIG (reference sequence). Trimming removed 2 bases from V and 7 bases from J, with 9 bases in between. The CDR3, as DNA: TGTGCCTGGAGTACCGAGCGGAATTCACCCCTCCACTTT. It is translated as CAWSTERNSPLHF.